This TCR beta chain came from a study of cytomegalovirus exposure and HLA in healthy donors. Study-wide background: As an earlier analysis found, 150 million to 200 million T cells yielded approximately 100 million unique TCR beta sequences. Notes on the study in general: Reportedly, a later analysis found an Asian-associated ancestry cluster had fewer N-insertions than the approximately 700-donor mean. The study designated around 150 TCR beta chains cytomegalovirus-associated.

The germline gives CDR1 SGHDT, CDR2 YYEEEE. This CDR3 is built from 18 residues. V was shortened by 3 bases and J by 1 base, with 22 bases between the two germline ends. Primers for the PCR totalled 60 Vbeta and 13 Jbeta. Libraries were prepared by immunoSEQ multiplex PCR; TCRdb keeps only in-frame clonotypes and omits some of them. The sample lists around 61,000 clones, about 80% occurring once. Participants comprised healthy donors of bone marrow. In its sample, this clone was seen a few times. What it binds is not known. Sequencing was done on a sample of PBMCs. The chain combines TRBV5-6 with TRBJ2-5; D gene ambiguous. This clonotype was obtained from a man aged 35 to 55 in good health and CMV-seronegative. The CDR3 reads CASSSRFQHYTTQETQYF. The CDR3 DNA sequence: TGTGCCAGCAGCTCCCGCTTCCAGCACTACACTACCCAAGAGACCCAGTACTTC. The whole variable domain, remainder taken from reference TRBV5-6 and TRBJ2-5, is DAGVTQSPTHLIKTRGQQVTLRCSPKSGHDTVSWYQQALGQGPQFIFQYYEEEERQRGNFPDRFSGHQFPNYSSELNVNALLLGDSALYLCASSSRFQHYTTQETQYFGPGTRLLVL.